The next 23 T cell receptor beta chains were all read from a single sample in a study of CD8+CD57+ T cells in acquired aplastic anemia. TCR beta VDJ and CDR3 profiling used genomic DNA as template. Each CDR3 protein is one row after TCRdb ran MiXCR on the reads. The sample contains under 200,000 distinct CDR3 sequences, approximately 48% of which appear only once. An expansion of CD8+CD57+ cells by flow cytometry had been shown in patients chosen for sequencing. Source material: sorted CD4+, CD8+, or CD8+CD57+ T cells (not recorded which) from PBMCs. The receptor set was obtained from a human donor with aplastic anemia.

In this sample, this clonotype turned up many times. This rearrangement joins TRBV7-2 to TRBJ1-2; D remains unclear. The V end was cut by 6 bases, the J end by 3 bases, with 14 bases between. This CDR3 has 14 amino acids. Germline V gives CDR1 SGHTA, CDR2 FQGNSA. The CDR3 loop is CASRPTSTDYGYTF. CDR3 DNA: TGTGCCAGCAGACCAACAAGCACCGACTATGGCTACACCTTC.

V usage is TRBV12-3 or TRBV12-4 and J usage is TRBJ2-7; 10 positions match TRBD2. The CDR3 sequence is 15 residues long. Losses at the gene ends were 6 bases for V and 0 bases for J; bases not matched to a gene: 5. The CDR3 protein is CASRLAGKSSYEQYF. The CDR3 nucleotides are TGTGCCAGCAGACTAGCGGGGAAAAGCTCCTACGAGCAGTACTTC.

The gene calls are TRBV9 and TRBJ2-1; no definite D call. The CDR3 is made up of 12 amino acids. Germline loops: CDR1 SGDLS, CDR2 YYNGEE. Trimming took off 0 bases at V and 5 bases at J, with 3 bases between the two ends. DNA for the CDR3: TGTGCCAGCAGCGTAGAAGACAATGAGCAGTTCTTC. Amino acids: CASSVEDNEQFF.

The rearrangement uses TRBV21-1 and TRBJ2-2; TRBD1 was called by the table and not checked on the DNA. TRBV21-1 is a recognized pseudogene. This CDR3 spans 20 amino acids. Here the CDR3 reads CASSYSQGVEGVRGTGELFF. The DNA for the CDR3 is TGTGCCAGCAGCTACTCCCAGGGGGTTGAGGGGGTAAGAGGGACCGGGGAGCTGTTTTTT.

This clonotype showed up many times. The rearrangement joins TRBV10-3 to TRBJ1-5; 7 nucleotides agree with TRBD1. CDR3 length equals 13 residues. Germline V CDR1 and CDR2: ENHRY, SYGVKD. V lost 6 bases, J lost 3 bases, and 2 bases stayed unmatched. In nucleotides, the CDR3 is TGTGCCATCAGGGACAGGTACAATCAGCCCCAGCATTTT. Translation gives CAIRDRYNQPQHF.

The table lists this clonotype with a few counts. This chain connects TRBV4-2 to TRBJ2-1; 8 nucleotides agree with TRBD2. V gave up 5 bases and J gave up 2 bases; unmatched junction bases: 5. Germline CDR1 is LGHNA and CDR2 is YNFKEQ. The CDR3 is 15 residues long. Written as DNA, the CDR3 is TGTGCCAGCAGCAGTCGGACTAGCCCCTACAATGAGCAGTTCTTC. Translated, it gives CASSSRTSPYNEQFF.

This clonotype was observed a few times. V is TRBV15 and J is TRBJ1-1; 8 bases align to TRBD1. The CDR3 has 15 residues. From germline, CDR1 is LNHNV and CDR2 YYDKDF (reference sequence). After removal of 3 bases from V and 6 bases from J, the junction contained 9 bases not matched to a gene. CDR3 sequence (DNA): TGTGCCACCAGCAGGAAACAGGGGGATTCGGCTGAAGCTTTCTTT. Amino acid sequence: CATSRKQGDSAEAFF.

Regarding this clonotype: Mismatch with germline at one junction end may stem from a read error. The chain is built from TRBV10-3 and TRBJ2-2; D is uncertain. Looked up from germline, CDR1 is ENHRY and CDR2 is SYGVKD. The CDR3 is 15 residues long. The CDR3 sequence: CAISGATTNTRELFF. CDR3 DNA sequence: TGTGCCATCAGCGGCGCCACAACGAACACCAGGGAGCTGTTTTTT.

The chain carries TRBV20-1 and TRBJ2-1; TRBD1 agrees at 8 bases. Germline lookup yields CDR1 DFQATT and CDR2 SNEGSKA (reference sequence). The CDR3 totals 16 residues. The V gene end was trimmed by 0 bases and the J gene end by 6 bases; junction bases not matched to a gene: 10. The CDR3 bases are TGCAGTGCTAGAGAATCCCCAGGGGGCTTCGCCAATGAGCAGTTCTTC. Translation: CSARESPGGFANEQFF.

At least ten counts were recorded for this clonotype. V usage is TRBV3-1 and J usage is TRBJ2-7; D possibly corresponds to TRBD2 (5 bases). Germline values: CDR1 LGHDT, CDR2 YNNKEL (reference sequence). V dropped 5 bases and J dropped 6 bases, with 14 bases sitting between them. CDR3 length: 13 amino acids. Here the CDR3 reads CASSTHSGVEQYF. The CDR3 DNA sequence: TGTGCCAGCAGCACCCACAGCGGCGTCGAGCAGTACTTC.

This clonotype was seen many times. The chain uses TRBV5-1 and TRBJ1-4; D is perhaps TRBD1 (5 bases). CDR3 size: 14 residues. CDR1 is SGHRS and CDR2 is YFSETQ in the germline V gene. V was clipped by 1 base and J by 7 bases, with 11 bases between them. The CDR3 DNA reads TGCGCCAGCAGCTTGTCCACAGGTGGTGAAAAACTGTTTTTT. This translates into CASSLSTGGEKLFF.

This clonotype was counted between two and nine times. The gene calls are TRBV7-8 and TRBJ2-2; a weak D match, TRBD1 (5 bases). V was pared by 6 bases and J by 6 bases, with 11 bases between. There are 13 residues in the CDR3. Per germline, CDR1 SGHVS and CDR2 FQNEAQ. The CDR3 sequence: CASRPGFAGELFF. The CDR3 DNA reads as TGTGCCAGCAGGCCAGGGTTTGCCGGGGAGCTGTTTTTT.

In this sample, this clonotype turned up many times. The V and J genes are TRBV19 and TRBJ1-2; D remains unclear. Germline V gives CDR1 LNHDA, CDR2 SQIVND (reference sequence). V lost 11 bases and J lost 0, with 19 bases in between. This CDR3 is 15 amino acids long. Written as DNA, the CDR3 is TGTGCCGCCACGACCTCGGGATCCTCTAACTATGGCTACACCTTC. The encoded protein is CAATTSGSSNYGYTF.

V is TRBV27 and J is TRBJ2-3, with a tentative D call TRBD1 (6 bases). Trimming stripped 6 bases from V and 2 bases from J, with 18 bases between. CDR1 and CDR2 (germline): MNHEY, SMNVEV (reference sequence). The CDR3 runs to 16 residues. CDR3 region: CASRTGTWGPTDTQYF. CDR3 sequence (DNA): TGTGCCAGCAGGACAGGAACCTGGGGCCCCACAGATACGCAGTATTTT.

CDR3 protein: CASSLMGGSTDTQYF. The CDR3, as DNA: TGTGCCAGCAGCTTAATGGGGGGGAGCACAGATACGCAGTATTTT. The rearrangement uses TRBV7-3 and TRBJ2-3; 7 nucleotides agree with TRBD2. The germline V gene encodes CDR1 SGHTA and CDR2 FQGTGA. V gave up 1 base and J gave up 0 bases; unmatched junction bases: 1. This CDR3 region has 15 residues.

The chain recombines TRBV2 with TRBJ1-6; perhaps TRBD1 as D (6 bases). CDR1 and CDR2 (germline): SNHLY, FYNNEI. The V end was cut by 8 bases, the J end by 1 base, with 9 bases between. The CDR3 totals 14 residues. DNA for the CDR3: TGTGCCAGCTTAGGGGGATCCTATAATTCACCCCTCCACTTT. It is translated as CASLGGSYNSPLHF.

Remarks on this clonotype: One end of the junction is discordant with germline, which a read error may explain. The rearrangement joins TRBV7-9 to TRBJ2-7; D might be TRBD2 (6 bases). Germline loops: CDR1 SEHNR, CDR2 FQNEAQ (reference sequence). This CDR3 is built from 14 residues. CDR3 sequence (DNA): TGTGCCAGCAGGGACGAGCGCGGGGTGGGGGAGCGGTACTTC. The encoded protein is CASRDERGVGERYF.

This clonotype has only a few counts. A single base separates this from a much larger clone, so it may be a read error. CDR3 region: CASSADSGQLNSPLHF. Written as DNA, the CDR3 is TGTGCCAGCAGCGCTGACTCGGGACAGCTTAATTCACCCCTCCACTTT. V gene TRBV11-2 combines with J gene TRBJ1-6, with 7 nucleotides matching TRBD1. Germline loops: CDR1 SGHAT, CDR2 FQNNGV. V lost 5 bases, J lost 6 bases, and 10 bases stayed unmatched. The CDR3 is 16 amino acids.

V and J are TRBV20-1 and TRBJ2-7; 11 bases align to TRBD2. This CDR3 spans 14 amino acids. Germline trimming cut 3 bases from V and 3 bases from J; bases unmatched to any gene: 4. Germline values: CDR1 DFQATT, CDR2 SNEGSKA (reference sequence). This chain's CDR3 is CSASSGLADYEQYF. CDR3 nucleotides: TGCAGTGCTAGCTCGGGACTAGCGGACTACGAGCAGTACTTC.

This clonotype was detected only a few times. The V call is TRBV24-1, the J call TRBJ2-1; TRBD2 agrees at 7 bases. This CDR3 is built from 16 residues. The germline gives CDR1 KGHDR, CDR2 SFDVKD. J gave up 5 bases and V 3 bases, and 9 bases lay outside the gene matches. The CDR3 spells CATSDGGRAVDNEQFF. CDR3 bases: TGTGCCACCAGTGATGGAGGGAGGGCGGTCGACAATGAGCAGTTCTTC.

Ten or more counts support this clonotype. The chain joins TRBV10-3 to TRBJ1-5; unclear D gene. The CDR3 has 15 amino acids. V dropped 6 bases and J dropped 2 bases, with 14 bases sitting between them. Germline values: CDR1 ENHRY, CDR2 SYGVKD. CDR3: CAISPTTPGNQPQHF. The CDR3 nucleotides are TGTGCCATCAGCCCCACGACCCCGGGCAATCAGCCCCAGCATTTT.

The chain links TRBV2 to TRBJ2-7, with 7 bases that match TRBD2. The V segment lost 4 bases and the J segment 8 bases; nucleotides outside the gene matches: 11. The CDR3 is 14 amino acids. The germline CDR1 and CDR2 sequences are SNHLY and FYNNEI. The CDR3 DNA follows: TGTGCCAGCAGTGGAGGGGCAGGGACTACGAAGCAGTACTTC. Translation gives CASSGGAGTTKQYF.

The table lists this clonotype with many counts. The chain employs TRBV4-3 and TRBJ2-3; tentatively, D is TRBD2 (5 bases). There are 16 residues in the CDR3. The germline V gene has CDR1 LGHNA and CDR2 YSLEER. V was cut by 0 bases and J by 6 bases, with 16 bases left in between. The CDR3: CASSQDWARGPDTQYF. For the CDR3, the DNA is TGCGCCAGCAGCCAAGATTGGGCACGGGGTCCCGATACGCAGTATTTT.